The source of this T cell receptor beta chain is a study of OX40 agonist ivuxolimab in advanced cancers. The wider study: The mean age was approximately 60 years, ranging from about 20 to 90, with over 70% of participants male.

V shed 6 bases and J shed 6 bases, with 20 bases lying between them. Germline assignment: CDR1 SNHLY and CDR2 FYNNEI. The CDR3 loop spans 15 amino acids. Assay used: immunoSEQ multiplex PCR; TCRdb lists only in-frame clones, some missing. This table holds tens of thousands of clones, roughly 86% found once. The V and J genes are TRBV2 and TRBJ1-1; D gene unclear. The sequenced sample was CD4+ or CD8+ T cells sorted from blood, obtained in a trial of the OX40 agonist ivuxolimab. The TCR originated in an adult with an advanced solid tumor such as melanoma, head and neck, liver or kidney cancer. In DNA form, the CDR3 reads TGTGCCAGCAGCTTAGTATGGACCGCAACCCCTGAAGCTTTCTTT. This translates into CASSLVWTATPEAFF.